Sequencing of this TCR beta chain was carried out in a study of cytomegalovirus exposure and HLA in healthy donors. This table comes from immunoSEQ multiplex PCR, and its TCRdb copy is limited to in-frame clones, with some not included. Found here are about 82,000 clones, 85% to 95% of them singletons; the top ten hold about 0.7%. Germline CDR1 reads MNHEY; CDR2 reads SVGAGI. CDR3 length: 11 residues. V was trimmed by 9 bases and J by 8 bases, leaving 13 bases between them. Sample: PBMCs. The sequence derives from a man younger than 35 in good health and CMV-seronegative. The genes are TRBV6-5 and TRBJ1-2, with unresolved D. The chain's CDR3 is CASRNAGGYTF. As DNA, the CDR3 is TGTGCCAGTAGGAATGCGGGAGGCTACACCTTC.